These 24 T cell receptor beta chains originate from one sample sequenced in a study of T cells after yellow fever vaccination. TCRdb ran MiXCR on the 5' RACE reads and lists one entry per CDR3 protein. The repertoire has approximately 550,000 distinct CDR3 sequences, 15% to 20% of them found once; the top ten carry around 15%. The specimen comprised PBMCs, sampled 15 days after the yellow fever booster vaccination. Receptor source: a man aged 25 to 40 who received the YFV17D yellow fever vaccine.

The chain employs TRBV14 and TRBJ2-7, with D possibly TRBD1 on 5 matching bases. Trimming removed 1 base at V and 6 bases at J, with 13 bases between. The CDR3 is made up of 14 amino acids. Germline assignment: CDR1 SGHDN and CDR2 FVKESK. CDR3 protein: CASSQGGLSTEQYF. Written as DNA, the CDR3 is TGTGCCAGCAGCCAAGGGGGCCTCTCCACCGAGCAGTACTTC.

This clonotype was observed a few times. V gene TRBV3-1 combines with J gene TRBJ1-6, with D unclear. Trimming shortened V by 0 bases and J by 6 bases, and 12 bases separated the two germline ends. The CDR3 has 16 residues. Germline lookup yields CDR1 LGHDT and CDR2 YNNKEL (reference sequence). In nucleotides, the CDR3 is TGTGCCAGCAGCCAAGATCGGGTCACGGGTAATTCACCCCTCCACTTT. Translated: CASSQDRVTGNSPLHF.

This clonotype was counted many times. The chain has TRBV18 and TRBJ2-5; 12 nucleotides align to TRBD2. The germline V gene has CDR1 KGHSH and CDR2 LQKENI. The J segment lost 2 bases and the V segment lost 6 bases, leaving 4 bases of the junction unmatched. This CDR3 is 15 amino acids long. CDR3 sequence (DNA): TGTGCCAGCTCCCGTGGACTAGCGGGACAAGAGACCCAGTACTTC. This sequence encodes CASSRGLAGQETQYF.

This chain connects TRBV29-1 to TRBJ2-7; TRBD1 agrees at 10 bases. Germline CDR1 and CDR2: SQVTM and ANQGSEA. The V gene end was trimmed by 7 bases and the J gene end by 6 bases; junction bases not matched to a gene: 9. This CDR3 region has 13 residues. The CDR3 DNA reads as TGCAGCGCCCAAAGGACAGGGGGGTCCGAGCAGTACTTC. This encodes CSAQRTGGSEQYF.

This chain links TRBV19 with TRBJ2-7; 7 bases align to TRBD2. CDR1 is LNHDA, CDR2 SQIVND, per germline (reference sequence). The CDR3 runs 16 residues. The V gene end was trimmed by 5 bases and the J gene end by 0 bases; junction bases not matched to a gene: 10. CDR3 in amino acids: CASSSAGAQASYEQYF. In DNA, the CDR3 is TGTGCCAGTAGTTCCGCGGGAGCCCAAGCCTCCTACGAGCAGTACTTC. The variable domain in full, with the rest retrieved from reference TRBV19 and TRBJ2-7, is DGGITQSPKYLFRKEGQNVTLSCEQNLNHDAMYWYRQDPGQGLRLIYYSQIVNDFQKGDIAEGYSVSREKKESFPLTVTSAQKNPTAFYLCASSSAGAQASYEQYFGPGTRLTVT.

The chain has TRBV12-3 or TRBV12-4 and TRBJ1-5; 8 nucleotides line up with TRBD1. The CDR3 runs 14 residues. V gave up 3 bases and J gave up 4 bases; unmatched junction bases: 2. For the CDR3, the DNA is TGTGCCAGCAGTTTGGGGGACAGGAATCAGCCCCAGCATTTT. This encodes CASSLGDRNQPQHF.

The chain has TRBV25-1 and TRBJ2-3, with D perhaps given as TRBD1 or TRBD2 (5 bases each). Trimming left V 4 bases short and J 6 bases short, with 14 bases between. From germline, CDR1 is MGHDK and CDR2 SYGVNS. The CDR3 length is 14 residues. The CDR3 DNA reads TGTGCCAGCAGTGCGGGGCCTCGGGCCGATACGCAGTATTTT. The encoded protein is CASSAGPRADTQYF.

This clonotype was counted between two and nine times. The chain couples TRBV25-1 to TRBJ2-1, with D tentatively TRBD1 (5 bases). The CDR3 runs to 12 residues. The V gene's germline CDR1 is MGHDK and CDR2 SYGVNS. The V and J ends lost 3 bases and 8 bases respectively, with 8 bases between them. DNA of the CDR3: TGTGCCAGCAGTGAGCAGGGCTATGAGCAGTTCTTC. This translates into CASSEQGYEQFF.

A few counts support this clonotype. This chain uses TRBV5-7 with TRBJ2-1; D is perhaps TRBD1 (5 bases). TRBV5-7 is an ORF, with its function uncertain. Trimming pared 3 bases from V and 7 bases from J, leaving 8 bases between. CDR3 length equals 12 residues. CDR3 residues: CASSSRANEQFF. The CDR3 DNA reads TGTGCCAGCAGCTCCAGGGCGAATGAGCAGTTCTTC.

The chain employs TRBV5-1 and TRBJ2-1; 7 positions agree with TRBD2. Germline trimming cut 4 bases from V and 5 bases from J; bases unmatched to any gene: 9. The CDR3 extends over 15 amino acids. Germline CDR1 reads SGHRS; CDR2 reads YFSETQ. CDR3 protein: CASSGGGGGDNEQFF. CDR3 nucleotides: TGCGCCAGCAGCGGTGGTGGGGGAGGGGACAATGAGCAGTTCTTC.

The chain couples TRBV29-1 to TRBJ1-1, with TRBD1 as a possible D gene (6 bases). The V end was cut by 5 bases, the J end by 5 bases, with 15 bases between. CDR1 is SQVTM, CDR2 ANQGSEA, per germline. The CDR3 covers 13 residues. The CDR3 sequence is CSVRQGSETEAFF. In nucleotides, the CDR3 is TGCAGCGTTCGTCAGGGGAGTGAGACTGAAGCTTTCTTT.

The genes are TRBV9 and TRBJ2-5; D is perhaps TRBD2 (5 bases). V was clipped by 0 bases and J by 5 bases, with 8 bases between them. The CDR3 is 13 amino acids. The V gene's germline CDR1 is SGDLS and CDR2 YYNGEE. CDR3 region: CASSVVDSETQYF. DNA for the CDR3: TGTGCCAGCAGCGTAGTGGACTCGGAGACCCAGTACTTC. Drawing the rest from reference TRBV9 and TRBJ2-5, the complete variable domain is DSGVTQTPKHLITATGQRVTLRCSPRSGDLSVYWYQQSLDQGLQFLIQYYNGEERAKGNILERFSAQQFPDLHSELNLSSLELGDSALYFCASSVVDSETQYFGPGTRLLVL.

This clonotype was counted only a few times. This chain connects TRBV7-2 to TRBJ2-1, with 7 bases lining up with TRBD2. V lost 4 bases to trimming and J lost 4 bases; unmatched junction nucleotides: 10. Germline CDR1 and CDR2: SGHTA and FQGNSA. The length of the CDR3 is 16 residues. The chain's CDR3 is CASSSRGEGLYNEQFF. The DNA for the CDR3 is TGTGCCAGCAGCTCCCGGGGGGAGGGGCTATACAATGAGCAGTTCTTC.

The gene calls are TRBV7-9 and TRBJ2-3; D is possibly TRBD2 (6 bases). Looked up from germline, CDR1 is SEHNR and CDR2 is FQNEAQ (reference sequence). The CDR3 has 15 amino acids. Trimming took off 7 bases at V and 2 bases at J, with 16 bases between the two ends. The DNA for the CDR3 is TGTGCCAGCACAACATCTAGCGCACCCACAGATACGCAGTATTTT. Translation: CASTTSSAPTDTQYF.

This clonotype turned up a few times. This rearrangement joins TRBV20-1 to TRBJ1-3; D possibly corresponds to TRBD1 (5 bases). Trimming removed 5 bases at V and 7 bases at J, with 9 bases between. CDR1 is DFQATT and CDR2 is SNEGSKA in the germline V gene (reference sequence). The CDR3 runs to 11 residues. The CDR3 DNA reads as TGCAGTGCTTCCCGGGGGAACACCATATATTTT. This translates into CSASRGNTIYF.

J is TRBJ2-1 and V is TRBV2; the D gene is possibly TRBD1 (5 bases). Deletions cut 3 bases from V and 5 bases from J, with 14 bases between. Germline V gives CDR1 SNHLY, CDR2 FYNNEI. There are 15 residues in the CDR3. The CDR3 nucleotides read TGTGCCAGCAGTGATAAGGGGCTAACCCACAATGAGCAGTTCTTC. Translating gives CASSDKGLTHNEQFF.

This clonotype was detected a few times. CDR3 sequence: CASSPLVDWTHAEAFF. Here the CDR3 DNA reads TGTGCCAGCAGTCCGCTCGTTGATTGGACCCACGCTGAAGCTTTCTTT. V and J are TRBV6-2 or TRBV6-3 and TRBJ1-1, with D hard to call. Germline V CDR1 and CDR2: MNHEY, SVGEGT. The CDR3 covers 16 residues. Trimming pared 5 bases from V and 6 bases from J, leaving 22 bases between.

This clonotype was counted a few times. The genes are TRBV15 and TRBJ2-5; weak D call: TRBD1 (7 bases). The CDR3 totals 18 residues. The germline gives CDR1 LNHNV, CDR2 YYDKDF (reference sequence). Between the trimmed V and J ends, which lost 0 bases and 5 bases, there was a span of 22 bases. Here the CDR3 reads CATSRDRQGGPTGETQYF. The CDR3 DNA reads as TGTGCCACCAGCAGAGATAGACAGGGAGGACCCACGGGGGAGACCCAGTACTTC.

The chain uses TRBV20-1 and TRBJ2-2, with D unresolved. CDR1 DFQATT and CDR2 SNEGSKA come from the germline V gene (reference sequence). The length of the CDR3 is 12 residues. Between the trimmed V and J ends, which lost 3 bases and 7 bases, there was a span of 9 bases. The CDR3 DNA reads as TGCAGTGCTAGTACGCTGCTCGGGGAGCTGTTTTTT. Translation gives CSASTLLGELFF.

The rearrangement links TRBV6-1 to TRBJ2-7, with TRBD1 as a possible D gene (6 bases). Germline V lookup: CDR1 MNHNS, CDR2 SASEGT. The CDR3 totals 14 residues. Deletions cut 8 bases from V and 2 bases from J, with 16 bases between. The CDR3 reads CASRRTEKAYEQYF. Here the CDR3 DNA reads TGTGCCAGCCGAAGGACAGAAAAGGCCTACGAGCAGTACTTC.

The V gene is TRBV20-1, the J gene TRBJ1-1; D is undetermined. Germline CDR1 is DFQATT and CDR2 is SNEGSKA (reference sequence). With 3 bases removed from V and 2 bases from J, the gap between germline ends came to 4 bases. The CDR3 spans 11 residues. The DNA of the CDR3 is TGCAGTGCTAGTTATAACACTGAAGCTTTCTTT. This codes for CSASYNTEAFF.

The V and J genes are TRBV12-3 or TRBV12-4 and TRBJ2-5; perhaps D is TRBD1 or TRBD2 (5 bases each). This CDR3 has 14 residues. V lost 5 bases and J 8 bases, leaving 18 bases between the germline ends. As DNA, the CDR3 is TGTGCCAGCAGTCCGGGGACGGCCTTGTACACCCAGTACTTC. It yields the protein CASSPGTALYTQYF.

There are a few counts of this clonotype. This chain connects TRBV5-1 to TRBJ2-2, with D possibly matching TRBD2 (6 bases). Trimming cost V 7 bases and J 4 bases, with 14 bases left between them. Germline values: CDR1 SGHRS, CDR2 YFSETQ. This CDR3 is built from 14 residues. The CDR3 nucleotides read TGCGCCAGCGTCAGGGAGGCGGCCACCGGGGAGCTGTTTTTT. Translated: CASVREAATGELFF. The whole variable domain, remainder taken from reference TRBV5-1 and TRBJ2-2, is KAGVTQTPRYLIKTRGQQVTLSCSPISGHRSVSWYQQTPGQGLQFLFEYFSETQRNKGNFPGRFSGRQFSNSRSEMNVSTLELGDSALYLCASVREAATGELFFGEGSRLTVL.

This rearrangement joins TRBV30 to TRBJ2-1; no firm D call. V lost 0 bases and J 8 bases, leaving 11 bases between the germline ends. CDR1 and CDR2 from the germline V gene are GTSNPN and SVGIG (reference sequence). The CDR3 loop spans 13 amino acids. CDR3 in amino acids: CAWSVSRDHEQFF. The CDR3 region has the DNA TGTGCCTGGAGTGTATCGCGAGACCATGAGCAGTTCTTC.